The entry below describes one T cell receptor (beta chain). The target antigen is unknown. Preparation of TCR beta libraries was done by quantitative 5'-RACE with molecular barcodes. MiXCR was run by TCRdb on the 5' RACE reads, yielding one entry per CDR3 protein. Of 500,000 to 550,000 distinct CDR3 sequences listed, 9.5% to 15% are singletons. This sample is drawn from a study of CD8 T cells in ankylosing spondylitis. The germline V gene encodes CDR1 DFQATT and CDR2 SNEGSKA (reference sequence). The CDR3 has 13 residues. V shed 5 bases and J 4 bases; nucleotides not matched to a gene: 5. Study conclusions and caveats: With a CD8+ phenotype, disease-linked clones were relatively rare in peripheral blood. Certain motif variants had earlier been reported in reactive arthritis synovial fluid and blood. Significant enrichment of disease-linked clones was reportedly seen in matched ankylosing spondylitis synovial fluid. Blood from ankylosing spondylitis patients appeared to carry a characteristic eight-variant TCR beta motif.

The sample taken for sequencing was blood, either unsorted or a sorted T cell fraction (not recorded which). The chain employs TRBV20-1 and TRBJ2-5; the match to TRBD2 covers 9 bases. The TCR was taken from a male donor with ankylosing spondylitis. This CDR3 reads CSAEGLALETQYF. The CDR3 nucleotides are TGCAGTGCTGAGGGACTAGCTTTAGAGACCCAGTACTTC.